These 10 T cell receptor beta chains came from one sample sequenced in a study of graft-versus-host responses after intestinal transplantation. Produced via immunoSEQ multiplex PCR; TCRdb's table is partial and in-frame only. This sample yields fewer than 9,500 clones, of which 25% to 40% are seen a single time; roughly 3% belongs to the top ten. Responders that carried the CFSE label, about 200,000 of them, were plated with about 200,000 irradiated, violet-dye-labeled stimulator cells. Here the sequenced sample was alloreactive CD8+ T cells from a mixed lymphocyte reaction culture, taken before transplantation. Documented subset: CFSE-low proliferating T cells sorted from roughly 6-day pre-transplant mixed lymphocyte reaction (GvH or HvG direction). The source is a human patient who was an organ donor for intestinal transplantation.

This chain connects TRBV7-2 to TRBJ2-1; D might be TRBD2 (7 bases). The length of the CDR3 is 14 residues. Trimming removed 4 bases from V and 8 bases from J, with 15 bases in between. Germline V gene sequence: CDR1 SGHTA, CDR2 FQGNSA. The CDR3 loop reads CASSSAAGADEQFF. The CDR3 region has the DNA TGTGCCAGCAGCTCTGCGGCGGGGGCGGATGAGCAGTTCTTC.

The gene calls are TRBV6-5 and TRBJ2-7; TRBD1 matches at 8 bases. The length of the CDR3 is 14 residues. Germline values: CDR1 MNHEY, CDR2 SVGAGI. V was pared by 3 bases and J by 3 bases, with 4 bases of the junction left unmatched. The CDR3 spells CASSYEGQGYEQYF. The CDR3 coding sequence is TGTGCCAGCAGTTATGAAGGACAGGGCTACGAGCAGTACTTC.

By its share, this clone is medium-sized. CDR3: CASSLGGLNSPLHF. CDR3 DNA: TGTGCCAGCAGTTTGGGAGGGCTCAATTCACCCCTCCACTTT. The chain is built from TRBV27 and TRBJ1-6; D is ambiguous. CDR1 and CDR2 (germline): MNHEY, SMNVEV (reference sequence). Trimming shortened V by 3 bases and J by 7 bases, and 10 bases separated the two germline ends. This CDR3 contains 14 residues.

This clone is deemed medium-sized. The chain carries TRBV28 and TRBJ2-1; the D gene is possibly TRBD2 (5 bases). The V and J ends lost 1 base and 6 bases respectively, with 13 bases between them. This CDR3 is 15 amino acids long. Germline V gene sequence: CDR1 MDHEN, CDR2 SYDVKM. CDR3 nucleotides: TGTGCCAGCAGTTTATTGCAAATCCGGGGCAATGAGCAGTTCTTC. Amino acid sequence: CASSLLQIRGNEQFF.

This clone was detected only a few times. Here the CDR3 reads CASSYPTGGRTEAFF. The CDR3 DNA reads as TGTGCCAGCAGTTACCCGACAGGGGGGCGGACTGAAGCTTTCTTT. The gene calls are TRBV6-5 and TRBJ1-1; 9 bases line up with TRBD1. This CDR3 comprises 15 residues. The V gene's germline CDR1 is MNHEY and CDR2 SVGAGI. J lost 5 bases, V lost 2 bases, and 6 bases had no gene match.

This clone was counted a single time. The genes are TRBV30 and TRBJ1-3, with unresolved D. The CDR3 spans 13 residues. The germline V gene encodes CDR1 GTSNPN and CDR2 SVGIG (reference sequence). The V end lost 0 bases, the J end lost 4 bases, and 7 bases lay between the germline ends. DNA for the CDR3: TGTGCCTGGAGTGTGGACTGGGGAAACACCATATATTTT. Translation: CAWSVDWGNTIYF.

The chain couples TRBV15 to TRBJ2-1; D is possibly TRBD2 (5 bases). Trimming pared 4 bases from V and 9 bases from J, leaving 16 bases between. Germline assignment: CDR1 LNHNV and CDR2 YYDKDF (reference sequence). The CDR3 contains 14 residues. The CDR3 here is CATSMEPAGSEQFF. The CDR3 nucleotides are TGTGCCACCAGCATGGAGCCAGCTGGGAGTGAGCAGTTCTTC.

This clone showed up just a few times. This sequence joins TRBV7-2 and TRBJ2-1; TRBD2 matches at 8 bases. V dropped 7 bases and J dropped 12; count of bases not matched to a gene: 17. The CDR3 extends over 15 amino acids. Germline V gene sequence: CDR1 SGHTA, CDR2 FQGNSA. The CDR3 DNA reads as TGTGCCAGCACCCGAGCGGGAGCACCGAGGAGGGGGCAGTTCTTC. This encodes CASTRAGAPRRGQFF. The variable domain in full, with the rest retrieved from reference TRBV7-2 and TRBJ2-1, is GAGVSQSPSNKVTEKGKDVELRCDPISGHTALYWYRQSLGQGLEFLIYFQGNSAPDKSGLPSDRFSAERTGGSVSTLTIQRTQQEDSAVYLCASTRAGAPRRGQFFGPGTRLTVL.

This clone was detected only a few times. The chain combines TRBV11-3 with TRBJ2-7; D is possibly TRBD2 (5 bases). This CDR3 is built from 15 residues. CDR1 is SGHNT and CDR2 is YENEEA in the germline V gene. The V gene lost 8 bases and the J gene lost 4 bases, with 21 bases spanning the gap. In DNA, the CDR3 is TGTGCCAGCGGGGATGAGGCCGGGAAGCTGTACGAGCAGTACTTC. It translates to CASGDEAGKLYEQYF. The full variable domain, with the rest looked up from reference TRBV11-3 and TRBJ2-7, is EAGVVQSPRYKIIEKKQPVAFWCNPISGHNTLYWYLQNLGQGPELLIRYENEEAVDDSQLPKDRFSAERLKGVDSTLKIQPAELGDSAVYLCASGDEAGKLYEQYFGPGTRLTVT.

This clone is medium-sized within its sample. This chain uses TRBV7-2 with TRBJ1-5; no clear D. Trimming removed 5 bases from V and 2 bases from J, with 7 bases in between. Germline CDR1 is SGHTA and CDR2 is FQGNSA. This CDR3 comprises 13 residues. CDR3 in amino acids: CASSPGGNQPQHF. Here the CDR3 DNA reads TGTGCCAGCAGCCCGGGTGGCAATCAGCCCCAGCATTTT. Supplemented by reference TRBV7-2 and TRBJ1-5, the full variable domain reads GAGVSQSPSNKVTEKGKDVELRCDPISGHTALYWYRQSLGQGLEFLIYFQGNSAPDKSGLPSDRFSAERTGGSVSTLTIQRTQQEDSAVYLCASSPGGNQPQHFGDGTRLSIL.